This T cell receptor (beta chain) was obtained from a study of T cell repertoires in cytomegalovirus infection (dated by TCRdb to 2018 to 2020). Some background on the complete study: The HLA type of each donor mattered for the analysis, because public TCR beta signatures pointed to carriage of CMV infection along with the matching HLA type.

Sequencing was performed on an Illumina HiSeq 1500. TCRdb passed the public sequencing reads through fastp at Q25 and MiXCR, retaining productive beta sequences. Identical CDR3 protein sequences are pooled into one entry, listed with their most common genes and DNA. For this sample there are approximately 140,000 distinct CDR3 sequences; roughly 25% appear just once. The ten largest clones represent around 32% of the sample. Study-wide conclusions, independent of this receptor: In both this cohort and an independent approximately 350-donor cohort, the cumulative frequency of public TCR beta family members distinguished carriers of CMV infection plus the relevant HLA type. The ex vivo response was dominated by HLA-C-restricted CMV-specific TCR beta clonotypes, which also provided the single most frequent clonotype in two of eight donors.

In the case of this clonotype: Its antigen has not been determined. No much larger clonotype is one base removed from it; base qualities were not supplied.

The CDR3 measures 13 amino acids from cysteine to phenylalanine. CDR3 DNA only is kept here, 39 bases in frame from base 1. V is clipped by 5 bases and J by 3 bases, and the sequence between their germline boundaries is 9 bases long. The CDR1 and CDR2 encoded by the germline V gene are SGHTA and FQGNSA. Recombination linked TRBV7-2 to TRBJ2-3; the D gene lacks a confident call. Sequenced: PBMCs, sequenced either directly or after in vitro stimulation (not recorded which). The TCR originated in a human donor in good health (CMV status not recorded). Some clones in this sample may be carry-over from other donors' samples. The CDR3 amino acid sequence is: CASSLAMTDTQYF. The DNA reads as follows: TGTGCCAGCAGCCTCGCAATGACAGATACGCAGTATTTT.